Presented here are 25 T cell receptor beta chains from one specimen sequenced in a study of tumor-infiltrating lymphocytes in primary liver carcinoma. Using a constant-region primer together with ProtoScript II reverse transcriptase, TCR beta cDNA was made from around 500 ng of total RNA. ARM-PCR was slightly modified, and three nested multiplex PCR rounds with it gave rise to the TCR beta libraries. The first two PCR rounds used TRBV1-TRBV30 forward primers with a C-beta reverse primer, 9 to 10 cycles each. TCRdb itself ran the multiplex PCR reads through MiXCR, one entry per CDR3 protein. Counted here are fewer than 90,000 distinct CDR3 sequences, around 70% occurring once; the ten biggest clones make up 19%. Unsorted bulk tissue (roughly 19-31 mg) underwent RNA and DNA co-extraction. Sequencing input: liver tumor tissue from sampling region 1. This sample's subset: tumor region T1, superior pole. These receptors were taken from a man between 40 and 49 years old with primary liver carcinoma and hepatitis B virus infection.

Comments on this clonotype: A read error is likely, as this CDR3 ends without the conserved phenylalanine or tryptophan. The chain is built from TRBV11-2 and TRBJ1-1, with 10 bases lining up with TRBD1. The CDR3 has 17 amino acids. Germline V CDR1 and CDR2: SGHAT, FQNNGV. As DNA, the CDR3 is TGTCCCAGCAGCCGAATGGGGGGACAGGGGTTCGGCACTGAAGCTTTCTCC. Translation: CPSSRMGGQGFGTEAFS.

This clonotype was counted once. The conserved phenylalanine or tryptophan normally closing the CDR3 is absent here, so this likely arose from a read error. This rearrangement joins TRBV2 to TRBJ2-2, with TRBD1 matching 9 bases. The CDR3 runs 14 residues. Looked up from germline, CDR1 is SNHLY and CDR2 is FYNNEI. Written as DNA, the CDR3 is TGTGACAGCAGTGGGACAGGGTCCTCCGGGGAGCTGTTTATT. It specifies CDSSGTGSSGELFI.

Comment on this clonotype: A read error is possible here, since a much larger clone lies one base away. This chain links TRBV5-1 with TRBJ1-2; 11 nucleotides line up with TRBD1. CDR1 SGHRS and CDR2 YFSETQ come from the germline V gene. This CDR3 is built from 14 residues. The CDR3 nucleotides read TGCGCCAGCAACCCTTGGACAGGGGGCGATGGCTATACCTTC. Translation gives CASNPWTGGDGYTF.

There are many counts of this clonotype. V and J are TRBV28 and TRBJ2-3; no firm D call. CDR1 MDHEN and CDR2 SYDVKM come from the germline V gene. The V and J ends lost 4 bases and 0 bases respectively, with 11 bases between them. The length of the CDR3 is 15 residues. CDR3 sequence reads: CASSWTVDSTDTQYF. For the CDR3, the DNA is TGTGCCAGCAGTTGGACGGTTGATAGCACAGATACGCAGTATTTT.

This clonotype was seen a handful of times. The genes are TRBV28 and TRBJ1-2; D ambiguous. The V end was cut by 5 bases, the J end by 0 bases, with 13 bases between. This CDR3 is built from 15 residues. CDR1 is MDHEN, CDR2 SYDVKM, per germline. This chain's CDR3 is CASSPERAANYGYTF. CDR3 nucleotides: TGTGCCAGCAGTCCTGAACGGGCAGCTAACTATGGCTACACCTTC.

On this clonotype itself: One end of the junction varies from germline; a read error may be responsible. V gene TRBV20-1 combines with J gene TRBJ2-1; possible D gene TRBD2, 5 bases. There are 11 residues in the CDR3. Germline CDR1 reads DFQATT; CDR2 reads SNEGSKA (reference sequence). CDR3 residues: CSTRFHNEQFF. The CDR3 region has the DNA TGCAGTACTAGATTTCACAATGAGCAGTTCTTC.

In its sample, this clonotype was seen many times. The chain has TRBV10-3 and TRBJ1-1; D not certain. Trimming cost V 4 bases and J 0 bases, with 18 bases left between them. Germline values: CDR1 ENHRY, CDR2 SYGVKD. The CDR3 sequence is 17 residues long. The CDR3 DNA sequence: TGTGCCATCAGTGGGCGACTCGGAGGCCCAATGAACACTGAAGCTTTCTTT. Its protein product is CAISGRLGGPMNTEAFF.

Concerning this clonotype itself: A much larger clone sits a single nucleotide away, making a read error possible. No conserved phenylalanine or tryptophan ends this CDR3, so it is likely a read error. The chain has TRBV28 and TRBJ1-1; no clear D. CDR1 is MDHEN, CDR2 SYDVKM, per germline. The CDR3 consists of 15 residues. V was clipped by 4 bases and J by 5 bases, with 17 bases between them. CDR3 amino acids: CASSSPRVGGTEAFL. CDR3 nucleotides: TGTGCCAGCAGTTCACCGCGAGTAGGAGGGACTGAAGCTTTCCTT.

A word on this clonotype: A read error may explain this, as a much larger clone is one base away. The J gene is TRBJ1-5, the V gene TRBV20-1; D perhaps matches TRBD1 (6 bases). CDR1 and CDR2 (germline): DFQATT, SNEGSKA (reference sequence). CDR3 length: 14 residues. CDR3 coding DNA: TGCAATGCTAGAGATGAGGGGGGTCTTGGGCCCCAGCATTTT. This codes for CNARDEGGLGPQHF.

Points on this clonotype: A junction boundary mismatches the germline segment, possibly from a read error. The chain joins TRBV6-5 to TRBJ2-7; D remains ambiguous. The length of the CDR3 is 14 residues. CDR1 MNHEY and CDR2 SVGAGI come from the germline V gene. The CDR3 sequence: CASRYDAVGYEQYF. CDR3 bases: TGTGCGAGCAGATACGACGCCGTAGGCTACGAGCAGTACTTC.

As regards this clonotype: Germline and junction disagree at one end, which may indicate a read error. CDR3 protein: CTSTPLEAAHYGQYF. CDR3 sequence (DNA): TGTACCAGCACCCCCTTGGAAGCTGCCCACTACGGGCAGTACTTC. The J gene is TRBJ2-7, the V gene TRBV11-2, with unresolved D. This CDR3 contains 15 residues. Looked up from germline, CDR1 is SGHAT and CDR2 is FQNNGV.

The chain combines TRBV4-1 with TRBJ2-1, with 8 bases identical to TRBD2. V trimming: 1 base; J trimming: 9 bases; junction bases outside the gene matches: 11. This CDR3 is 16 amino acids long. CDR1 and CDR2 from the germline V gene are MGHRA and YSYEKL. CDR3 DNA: TGCGCCAGCAGCCAAGCCAACGGGAGGGGGGAGATTGAGCAGTTCTTC. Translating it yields CASSQANGRGEIEQFF.

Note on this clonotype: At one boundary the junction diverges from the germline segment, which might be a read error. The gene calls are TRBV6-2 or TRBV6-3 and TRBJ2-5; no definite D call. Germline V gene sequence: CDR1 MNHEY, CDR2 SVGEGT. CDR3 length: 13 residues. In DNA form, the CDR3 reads TGTGCCAGCAGTTACGTGCGTAAAGAGACCCAGTATTTC. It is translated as CASSYVRKETQYF.

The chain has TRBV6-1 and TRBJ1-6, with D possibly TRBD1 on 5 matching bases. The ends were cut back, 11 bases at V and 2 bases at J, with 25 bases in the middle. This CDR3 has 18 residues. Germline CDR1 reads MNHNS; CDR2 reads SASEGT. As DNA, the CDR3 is TGTGCCGGTAGGGGTCCGACGGGAGGTCGCACCTATAATTCACCCCTCCACTTT. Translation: CAGRGPTGGRTYNSPLHF.

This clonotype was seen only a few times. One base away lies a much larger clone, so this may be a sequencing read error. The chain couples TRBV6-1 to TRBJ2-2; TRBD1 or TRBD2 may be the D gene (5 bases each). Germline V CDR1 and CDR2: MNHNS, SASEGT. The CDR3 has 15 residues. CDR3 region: CASSEGRANTGKLFF. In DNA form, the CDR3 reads TGTGCCAGCAGTGAGGGCAGGGCGAACACCGGGAAGCTGTTTTTT.

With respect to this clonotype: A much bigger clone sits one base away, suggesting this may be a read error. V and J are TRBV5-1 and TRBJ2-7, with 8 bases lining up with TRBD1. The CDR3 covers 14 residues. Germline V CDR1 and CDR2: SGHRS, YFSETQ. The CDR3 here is CASCFRDRTYEQYF. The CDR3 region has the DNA TGCGCCAGCTGCTTCCGGGACAGGACCTACGAGCAGTACTTC. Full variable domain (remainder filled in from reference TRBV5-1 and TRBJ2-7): KAGVTQTPRYLIKTRGQQVTLSCSPISGHRSVSWYQQTPGQGLQFLFEYFSETQRNKGNFPGRFSGRQFSNSRSEMNVSTLELGDSALYLCASCFRDRTYEQYFGPGTRLTVT.

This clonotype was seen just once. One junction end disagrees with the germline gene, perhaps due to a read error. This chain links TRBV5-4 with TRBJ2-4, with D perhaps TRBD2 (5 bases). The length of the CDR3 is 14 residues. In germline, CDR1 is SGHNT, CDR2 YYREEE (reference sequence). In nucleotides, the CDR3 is TGTGCCAACAGCCTATCTCTAGCCAAAGACATTCAGTACTTC. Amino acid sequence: CANSLSLAKDIQYF. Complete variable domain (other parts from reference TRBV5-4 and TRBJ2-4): ETGVTQSPTHLIKTRGQQVTLRCSSQSGHNTVSWYQQALGQGPQFIFQYYREEENGRGNFPPRFSGLQFPNYSSELNVNALELDDSALYLCANSLSLAKDIQYFGAGTRLSVL.

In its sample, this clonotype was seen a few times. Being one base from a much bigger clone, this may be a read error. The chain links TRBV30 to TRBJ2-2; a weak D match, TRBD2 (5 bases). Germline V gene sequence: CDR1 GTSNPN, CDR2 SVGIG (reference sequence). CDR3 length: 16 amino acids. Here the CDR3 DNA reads TGTGCCTGGAGTTCGTTTGGGTCAGCCGACACCGGGGAGCAGTTTTTT. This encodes CAWSSFGSADTGEQFF.

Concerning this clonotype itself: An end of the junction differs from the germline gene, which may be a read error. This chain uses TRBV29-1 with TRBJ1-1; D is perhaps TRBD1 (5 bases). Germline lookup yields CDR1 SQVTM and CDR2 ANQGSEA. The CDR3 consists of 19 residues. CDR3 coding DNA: TGCAGCGTTGAGGGGGGGTCCTACTTAGACGGGCGAAGAAGAACTGAAGCTTTTTTT. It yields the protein CSVEGGSYLDGRRRTEAFF.

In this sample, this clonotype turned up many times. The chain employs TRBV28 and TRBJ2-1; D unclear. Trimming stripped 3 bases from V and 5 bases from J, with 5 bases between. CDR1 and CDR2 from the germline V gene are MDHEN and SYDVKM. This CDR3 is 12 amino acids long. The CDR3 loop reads CASSFRNNEQFF. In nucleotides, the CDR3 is TGTGCCAGCAGTTTTAGGAACAATGAGCAGTTCTTC.

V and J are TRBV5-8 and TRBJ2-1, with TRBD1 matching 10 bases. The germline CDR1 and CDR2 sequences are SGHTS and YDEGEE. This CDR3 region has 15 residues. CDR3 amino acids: CVNSSWTGGFDEQFF. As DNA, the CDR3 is TGTGTCAACAGCTCCTGGACAGGGGGTTTCGATGAGCAGTTCTTC.

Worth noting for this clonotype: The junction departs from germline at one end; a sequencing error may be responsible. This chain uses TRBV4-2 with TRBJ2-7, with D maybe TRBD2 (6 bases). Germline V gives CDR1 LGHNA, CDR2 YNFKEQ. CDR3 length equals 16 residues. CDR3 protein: CVSSELAGGSSYEQYF. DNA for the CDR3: TGTGTCAGCAGCGAACTAGCAGGAGGGTCCTCCTACGAGCAGTACTTC.

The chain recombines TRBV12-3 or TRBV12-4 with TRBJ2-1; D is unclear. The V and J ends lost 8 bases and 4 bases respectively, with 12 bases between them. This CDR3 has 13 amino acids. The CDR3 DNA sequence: TGTGCCAGCGGACCTCAAGGGTACAATGAGCAGTTCTTC. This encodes CASGPQGYNEQFF.

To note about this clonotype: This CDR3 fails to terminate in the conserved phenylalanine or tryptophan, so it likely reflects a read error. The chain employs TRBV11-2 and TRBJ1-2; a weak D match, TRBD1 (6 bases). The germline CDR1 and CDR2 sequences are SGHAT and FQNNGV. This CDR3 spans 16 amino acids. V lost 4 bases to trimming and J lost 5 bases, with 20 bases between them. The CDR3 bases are TGTGCCAGCAGCTACCGGGACACGGGGACATATTATGGCTACACCTTA. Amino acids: CASSYRDTGTYYGYTL.

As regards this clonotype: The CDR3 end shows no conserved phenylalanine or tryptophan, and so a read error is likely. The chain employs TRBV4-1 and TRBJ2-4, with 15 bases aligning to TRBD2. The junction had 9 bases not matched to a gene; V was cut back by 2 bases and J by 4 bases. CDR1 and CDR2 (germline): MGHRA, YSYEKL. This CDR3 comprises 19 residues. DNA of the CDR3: TGCGCCAGCAGCCAAAAAGGACTAGCGGGAGGGCTGGATAAAAACATTCAGTACTTA. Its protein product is CASSQKGLAGGLDKNIQYL.